A single sample gave rise to the 21 T cell receptor beta chains below, sequenced in a study of cytomegalovirus exposure and HLA in healthy donors. 13 Jbeta primers and 60 Vbeta primers were used for the PCR. The table came from immunoSEQ multiplex PCR; TCRdb's copy has only in-frame clones and leaves some out. The top ten clones hold 1.5% to 2.5% of a sample with 98,000 or so clones, roughly 80% of them seen once. The sequenced material came from PBMCs. All receptors derive from a man aged 40-50 years in good health and CMV-seronegative.

This clone was observed a few times. The chain has TRBV15 and TRBJ2-3, with 7 nucleotides matching TRBD1. This CDR3 is 18 amino acids long. Germline CDR1 is LNHNV and CDR2 is YYDKDF (reference sequence). Trimming removed 3 bases from V and 4 bases from J; junction bases left unmatched: 16. The CDR3 sequence is CATSSLGTAKLGADTQYF. CDR3 bases: TGTGCCACCAGCAGCCTCGGGACAGCGAAGTTAGGGGCAGATACGCAGTATTTT. Full variable domain (rest looked up from reference TRBV15 and TRBJ2-3): DAMVIQNPRYQVTQFGKPVTLSCSQTLNHNVMYWYQQKSSQAPKLLFHYYDKDFNNEADTPDNFQSRRPNTSFCFLDIRSPGLGDTAMYLCATSSLGTAKLGADTQYFGPGTRLTVL.

The V call is TRBV7-8, the J call TRBJ2-3; D not certain. The germline CDR1 and CDR2 sequences are SGHVS and FQNEAQ. V shed 0 bases and J shed 2 bases, with 3 bases lying between them. This CDR3 has 13 amino acids. The DNA for the CDR3 is TGTGCCAGCAGCTTAGCGTACACAGATACGCAGTATTTT. Its protein product is CASSLAYTDTQYF.

This clone has more than one count but fewer than ten. V and J are TRBV6-5 and TRBJ1-2, with 8 bases lining up with TRBD1. CDR1 and CDR2 (germline): MNHEY, SVGAGI. V shed 5 bases and J 5 bases; nucleotides not matched to a gene: 7. The CDR3 is 14 residues long. This chain's CDR3 is CASSKPGGGYGYTF. Here the CDR3 DNA reads TGTGCCAGCAGTAAACCAGGGGGCGGGTATGGCTACACCTTC.

The genes are TRBV28 and TRBJ2-5; D unclear. The CDR3 spans 14 residues. Between the trimmed V and J ends, which lost 4 bases and 5 bases, there was a span of 14 bases. Germline CDR1 and CDR2: MDHEN and SYDVKM. The CDR3 reads CASSSQKWSETQYF. The CDR3 DNA is TGTGCCAGCAGTTCCCAGAAGTGGAGCGAGACCCAGTACTTC.

This chain connects TRBV4-1 to TRBJ1-6, with unresolved D. V lost 3 bases to trimming and J lost 0 bases, with 12 bases between them. CDR1 is MGHRA, CDR2 YSYEKL, per germline. The CDR3 totals 17 residues. CDR3 bases: TGCGCCAGCAGCCAGGGTGGGGAGAGCTCCTATAATTCACCCCTCCACTTT. Its protein product is CASSQGGESSYNSPLHF.

This sequence joins TRBV27 and TRBJ1-6; D is undetermined. This CDR3 contains 17 residues. Germline loops: CDR1 MNHEY, CDR2 SMNVEV (reference sequence). V was trimmed by 3 bases and J by 2 bases, leaving 14 bases between them. In DNA, the CDR3 is TGTGCCAGCAGTTTCGCGGGCCTCCCCCCCTATAATTCACCCCTCCACTTT. Translated, it gives CASSFAGLPPYNSPLHF.

The CDR3 DNA follows: TGCAGCGTGCCCCCCGCTAGCGGGGTACGCACAGATACGCAGTATTTT. Its translation is CSVPPASGVRTDTQYF. The chain combines TRBV29-1 with TRBJ2-3, with 9 nucleotides matching TRBD2. The ends lost 6 bases at V and 1 base at J; junction bases unmatched: 11. Germline V CDR1 and CDR2: SQVTM, ANQGSEA. The CDR3 has 16 residues.

This chain connects TRBV19 to TRBJ2-1; 14 positions match TRBD2. Germline V gene lookup returns CDR1 LNHDA and CDR2 SQIVND (reference sequence). J was trimmed by 7 bases and V by 4 bases; bases with no gene match: 6. CDR3 size: 16 residues. CDR3 in amino acids: CASSTRLAGGHNEQFF. CDR3 DNA: TGTGCCAGTAGTACCAGACTAGCGGGGGGGCATAATGAGCAGTTCTTC.

The chain has TRBV7-9 and TRBJ1-1; maybe TRBD1 (5 bases). The CDR3 is 13 residues long. From germline, CDR1 is SEHNR and CDR2 FQNEAQ (reference sequence). V lost 10 bases, J lost 4 bases, and 16 bases lay in between. CDR3 protein: CATRRGGVTEAFF. The CDR3 nucleotides read TGTGCCACCCGGCGGGGAGGGGTCACTGAAGCTTTCTTT.

The table lists this clone with a few counts. The gene calls are TRBV4-1 and TRBJ2-3; TRBD1 is a possible D gene (6 bases). The CDR3 has 16 residues. Trimming removed 1 base from V and 1 base from J, with 12 bases in between. Germline V gene data show CDR1 as MGHRA and CDR2 as YSYEKL. This CDR3 reads CASSQGAGGGTDTQYF. The DNA of the CDR3 is TGCGCCAGCAGCCAAGGAGCTGGGGGCGGCACAGATACGCAGTATTTT.

This rearrangement joins TRBV19 to TRBJ2-5; 9 bases align to TRBD2. J gave up 2 bases and V 4 bases, and 11 bases lay outside the gene matches. This CDR3 has 17 residues. CDR1 is LNHDA, CDR2 SQIVND, per germline (reference sequence). The CDR3 DNA reads as TGTGCCAGTAGTAAAAAGCGGGGGGCCACTTTTCAAGAGACCCAGTACTTC. Translated, it gives CASSKKRGATFQETQYF.

The gene calls are TRBV6-1 and TRBJ2-3; the match to TRBD2 covers 9 bases. The V gene end was trimmed by 2 bases and the J gene end by 0 bases; junction bases not matched to a gene: 6. The length of the CDR3 is 17 residues. CDR1 is MNHNS and CDR2 is SASEGT in the germline V gene. CDR3 amino acids: CASSERPSGDSTDTQYF. CDR3 DNA: TGTGCCAGCAGTGAACGGCCTAGCGGGGATAGCACAGATACGCAGTATTTT.

The gene calls are TRBV5-1 and TRBJ2-7; TRBD1 matches at 8 bases. V was pared by 4 bases and J by 3 bases, with 9 bases of the junction left unmatched. This CDR3 is built from 15 residues. CDR1 and CDR2 from the germline V gene are SGHRS and YFSETQ. As DNA, the CDR3 is TGCGCCAGCAGCCTAGGATCCGGGACAGGCTACGAGCAGTACTTC. This gives the protein CASSLGSGTGYEQYF.

The gene calls are TRBV29-1 and TRBJ1-4, with 7 nucleotides matching TRBD1. The ends lost 5 bases at V and 8 bases at J; junction bases unmatched: 11. Per the germline V gene, CDR1 is SQVTM and CDR2 is ANQGSEA. The CDR3 has 14 residues. CDR3 nucleotide sequence: TGCAGCGTTAAGTTCGAAGGGGGCAGGGAAAAACTGTTTTTT. Its protein is CSVKFEGGREKLFF.

Written as DNA, the CDR3 is TGTGCCAGCAGCTTAGATACTTGGCCGCAGGGAGATACGCAGTATTTT. Its translation is CASSLDTWPQGDTQYF. This rearrangement joins TRBV11-2 to TRBJ2-3, with D possibly matching TRBD1 (5 bases). The CDR3 contains 16 residues. The germline V gene encodes CDR1 SGHAT and CDR2 FQNNGV. With 0 bases removed from V and 5 bases from J, the gap between germline ends came to 15 bases. Drawing the rest from reference TRBV11-2 and TRBJ2-3, the complete variable domain is EAGVAQSPRYKIIEKRQSVAFWCNPISGHATLYWYQQILGQGPKLLIQFQNNGVVDDSQLPKDRFSAERLKGVDSTLKIQPAKLEDSAVYLCASSLDTWPQGDTQYFGPGTRLTVL.

This chain joins TRBV30 and TRBJ1-2; TRBD1 agrees at 8 bases. With V trimmed by 2 bases and J by 5 bases, 4 bases remained unmatched. The CDR3 spans 13 residues. CDR1 is GTSNPN, CDR2 SVGIG, per germline (reference sequence). The CDR3 DNA follows: TGTGCCTGGAGTCAGGGGGCCGCTTATGGCTACACCTTC. This translates into CAWSQGAAYGYTF.

This clone has only a few counts. The chain recombines TRBV7-2 with TRBJ2-2; TRBD2 is a possible D gene (6 bases). CDR1 and CDR2 from the germline V gene are SGHTA and FQGNSA. This CDR3 region has 14 residues. Trimming removed 5 bases at V and 10 bases at J, with 17 bases between. The CDR3 bases are TGTGCCAGCAGCGAAGCATCGGGGACTGTGGAGCTGTTTTTT. It encodes CASSEASGTVELFF.

The J gene is TRBJ1-1, the V gene TRBV28, with 7 bases lining up with TRBD1. CDR1 and CDR2 from the germline V gene are MDHEN and SYDVKM. Trimming at V came to 7 bases and at J to 0 bases, leaving 5 bases not matched to a gene. This CDR3 comprises 14 residues. CDR3 sequence (DNA): TGTGCCAGCATCGAAGACAGGGTGAACACTGAAGCTTTCTTT. This codes for CASIEDRVNTEAFF.

This CDR3 is CASSRRGGRTDTQYF. The CDR3, as DNA: TGTGCCAGCAGCCGCAGGGGTGGTCGAACAGATACGCAGTATTTT. The chain links TRBV6-5 to TRBJ2-3; possibly TRBD1 for D (6 bases). Germline CDR1 MNHEY, CDR2 SVGAGI. The V gene lost 6 bases and the J gene lost 3 bases, with 16 bases spanning the gap. The length of the CDR3 is 15 residues.

The table lists this clone with a few counts. J is TRBJ2-3 and V is TRBV19; TRBD2 matches at 15 bases. After removal of 7 bases from V and 9 bases from J, the junction contained 5 bases not matched to a gene. CDR1 is LNHDA, CDR2 SQIVND, per germline (reference sequence). The CDR3 is made up of 14 amino acids. CDR3 DNA sequence: TGTGCCAGTAAAGGGACTAGCGGGGGGTCCACGCAGTATTTT. It encodes CASKGTSGGSTQYF.

The J gene is TRBJ1-3, the V gene TRBV25-1; D is unresolved. The germline CDR1 and CDR2 sequences are MGHDK and SYGVNS. V dropped 3 bases and J dropped 4 bases, with 13 bases sitting between them. The CDR3 runs 15 residues. The CDR3 DNA sequence: TGTGCCAGCAGTGATACCACCGGGAAGGGAAACACCATATATTTT. Its translation: CASSDTTGKGNTIYF.